The source of this TCR beta chain is a study of tumor-infiltrating lymphocytes in localized non-small cell lung cancer. General study points: T-cell fraction did not differ between immunotypes IM1 and IM2. TCR sequencing covered a subset of patients with enough tissue. Tumors had more T cell infiltration than uninvolved lung, per TCRbeta sequencing and CD3 counts. Different pieces of the same tissue went to different assays, confounding technical variation with intratumor heterogeneity.

In regard to this clone: The antigen is undetermined.

V lost 4 bases and J 1 base, leaving 11 bases between the germline ends. CDR3 length equals 15 residues. CDR1 LNHDA and CDR2 SQIVND come from the germline V gene (reference sequence). The table came from immunoSEQ multiplex PCR; TCRdb's copy has only in-frame clones and leaves some out. The table shows 6,500 to 7,500 clones, with 60% to 80% occurring only once. Sequencing was performed on uninvolved lung tissue not adjacent to the tumor. This TCR came from a human donor with non-small cell lung cancer. V and J are TRBV19 and TRBJ1-5; TRBD1 is a possible D gene (6 bases). The CDR3 nucleotides read TGTGCCAGTAGTACTTCCGGACAGAGCAATCAGCCCCAGCATTTT. Protein product: CASSTSGQSNQPQHF.